The rows below give T cell receptor beta chains drawn from one sample of a study of shared T cell receptors in the human thymus. Sequencing was performed with immunoSEQ multiplex PCR; in TCRdb, only in-frame clones are kept and a portion is missing. The profile shows 500,000 to 550,000 clones, about 80% of them singletons. Separately, the same data were catalogued under a study of human thymus T cells.

The source material was thymocytes. The source of these receptors is a boy under three years old with a congenital heart defect. The CDR3 runs from the conserved cysteine through the conserved F or W. Fields, in order: D gene, V gene, clone size, J gene, CDR3 protein, CDR3 DNA. D genes are given only for firm matches. Size tells how often a clone was seen (once, few, many) or the class of an expanded clone, and some rows leave it out.

-,TRBV19,-,TRBJ1-3,CASTLGNTIYF,TGTGCCAGTACCCTCGGGAACACCATATATTTT
-,TRBV4-3,few,TRBJ2-7,CASSQVSASSFPPAEQYF,TGCGCCAGCAGCCAAGTTTCGGCTAGCTCCTTCCCCCCCGCCGAGCAGTACTTC
TRBD1,TRBV14,-,TRBJ2-6,CASSQVETGTAGANVLTF,TGTGCCAGCAGCCAAGTCGAGACAGGGACAGCAGGGGCCAACGTCCTGACTTTC
TRBD2,TRBV28,few,TRBJ2-3,CASAPPAGGPGTQYF,TGTGCCAGCGCCCCCCCAGCGGGAGGGCCGGGTACGCAGTATTTT
TRBD2,TRBV15,-,TRBJ2-1,CATSSPRSPSGQSYNEQFF,TGTGCCACCAGCAGTCCGAGGAGTCCTAGCGGGCAATCCTACAATGAGCAGTTCTTC
-,TRBV28,-,TRBJ1-4,CASSLRPGAATNEKLFF,TGTGCCAGCAGTTTACGGCCAGGGGCGGCAACTAATGAAAAACTGTTTTTT
-,TRBV28,-,TRBJ2-5,CASSLPNGGGETQYF,TGTGCCAGCAGTTTGCCTAATGGGGGCGGGGAGACCCAGTACTTC
TRBD2,TRBV25-1,-,TRBJ2-3,CASSSGRAGHLADTQYF,TGTGCCAGCAGTTCCGGGAGAGCGGGGCATCTCGCAGATACGCAGTATTTT
-,TRBV5-6,-,TRBJ2-7,CASSLISSEQYF,TGTGCCAGCAGCTTGATTAGTAGCGAGCAGTACTTC
-,TRBV30,-,TRBJ1-1,CAWITGGATEAFF,TGTGCCTGGATAACCGGGGGAGCCACTGAAGCTTTCTTT
TRBD2,TRBV2,-,TRBJ2-3,CASSERSSGRGEDTQYF,TGTGCCAGCAGTGAGAGGTCTAGCGGGAGGGGGGAGGATACGCAGTATTTT
-,TRBV19,few,TRBJ2-3,CASSEFGGPWGPDTQYF,TGTGCCAGTAGTGAGTTTGGCGGACCCTGGGGCCCAGATACGCAGTATTTT
-,TRBV10-1,-,TRBJ2-5,CASSESSLVWETQYF,TGCGCCAGCAGTGAGTCCTCACTAGTTTGGGAGACCCAGTACTTC
-,TRBV10-3,-,TRBJ2-5,CAISELGREEQYF,TGTGCCATCAGTGAGTTAGGGCGGGAAGAGCAGTACTTC
-,TRBV6-1,few,TRBJ2-4,CASSELPTNSALAKNIQYF,TGTGCCAGCAGTGAACTTCCCACGAACAGTGCCCTAGCCAAAAACATTCAGTACTTC
-,TRBV19,-,TRBJ1-2,CASSRIGTTNYGYTF,TGTGCCAGTAGTCGTATCGGGACAACTAACTATGGCTACACCTTC
TRBD1,TRBV10-3,-,TRBJ2-7,CATGGQGRPYEQYF,TGTGCCACCGGGGGACAGGGGAGACCCTACGAGCAGTACTTC
-,TRBV28,-,TRBJ2-1,CASSFRESAYNEQFF,TGTGCCAGCAGTTTTCGGGAGTCGGCCTACAATGAGCAGTTCTTC
TRBD1,TRBV6-5,-,TRBJ2-7,CASSSNTGESYEQYF,TGTGCCAGCAGTTCCAACACAGGGGAATCCTACGAGCAGTACTTC
-,TRBV5-4,once,TRBJ2-5,CASSHSRLREEETQYF,TGTGCCAGCAGCCACAGTAGGCTCCGGGAAGAAGAGACCCAGTACTTC
-,TRBV2,-,TRBJ2-5,CASSDRAETQYF,TGTGCCAGCAGTGACAGGGCGGAGACCCAGTACTTC
TRBD1,TRBV2,-,TRBJ2-7,CASSERGQVYEQYF,TGTGCCAGCAGTGAGAGGGGACAGGTCTACGAGCAGTACTTC
-,TRBV28,-,TRBJ2-7,CATRQETVEQYF,TGTGCCACCAGACAGGAAACGGTCGAGCAGTACTTC
-,TRBV5-4,-,TRBJ2-6,CASSYIDSGANVLTF,TGTGCCAGCAGCTACATCGACTCTGGGGCCAACGTCCTGACTTTC
TRBD1,TRBV5-1,-,TRBJ1-2,CASSQGVPGTGYTF,TGCGCCAGCAGCCAGGGGGTGCCAGGTACTGGCTACACCTTC
TRBD2,TRBV5-1,-,TRBJ2-5,CASSPNSGRETQYF,TGCGCCAGCAGCCCCAATAGCGGGAGAGAGACCCAGTACTTC
TRBD2,TRBV5-1,-,TRBJ2-7,CASSQRLAGISSYEQYF,TGCGCCAGCAGCCAGCGACTAGCGGGCATTAGCTCCTACGAGCAGTACTTC
TRBD1,TRBV19,once,TRBJ1-1,CASSKYQGVRTEAFF,TGTGCCAGTAGTAAATATCAGGGGGTGAGGACTGAAGCTTTCTTT
TRBD2,TRBV2,once,TRBJ2-1,CAGGLVSSYNEQFF,TGTGCCGGGGGACTAGTTAGCTCCTACAATGAGCAGTTCTTC
TRBD2,TRBV7-6,-,TRBJ2-5,CASSPGLAGGPWETQYF,TGTGCCAGCAGTCCCGGACTAGCGGGAGGGCCCTGGGAGACCCAGTACTTC
-,TRBV4-3,-,TRBJ2-3,CASSQEEAVHSTDTQYF,TGCGCCAGCAGCCAAGAGGAAGCGGTCCATAGCACAGATACGCAGTATTTT
TRBD1,TRBV7-2,-,TRBJ1-4,CASGTGVSTNEKLFF,TGTGCCAGCGGAACAGGGGTTTCAACTAATGAAAAACTGTTTTTT
-,TRBV7-2,-,TRBJ1-5,CASSLLSHQPQHF,TGTGCCAGCAGCTTACTTAGCCATCAGCCCCAGCATTTT
-,TRBV6-5,-,TRBJ2-7,CASSSTVGSEQYF,TGTGCCAGCAGTTCTACCGTTGGGAGCGAGCAGTACTTC
-,TRBV14,-,TRBJ2-1,CASSTTRRGPQPTSSYNEQFF,TGTGCCAGCAGCACTACGCGGCGGGGGCCACAGCCGACGAGCTCCTACAATGAGCAGTTCTTC
-,TRBV7-2,-,TRBJ1-1,CASSHPTGTWGFNTEAFF,TGTGCCAGCAGCCACCCCACGGGTACGTGGGGCTTTAACACTGAAGCTTTCTTT
TRBD2,TRBV7-6,-,TRBJ2-7,CASSLVEREGPNSYEQYF,TGTGCCAGCAGCTTAGTCGAGCGGGAGGGCCCTAACTCCTACGAGCAGTACTTC